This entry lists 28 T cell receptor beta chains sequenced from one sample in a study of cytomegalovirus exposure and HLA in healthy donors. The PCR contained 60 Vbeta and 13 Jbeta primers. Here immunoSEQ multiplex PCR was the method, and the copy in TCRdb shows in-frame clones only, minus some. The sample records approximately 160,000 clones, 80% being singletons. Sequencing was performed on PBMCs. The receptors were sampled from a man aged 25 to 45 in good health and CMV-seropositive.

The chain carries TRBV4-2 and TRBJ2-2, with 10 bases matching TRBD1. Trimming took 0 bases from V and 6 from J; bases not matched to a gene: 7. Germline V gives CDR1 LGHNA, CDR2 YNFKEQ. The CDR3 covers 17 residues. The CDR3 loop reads CASSQEGTGEHSGELFF. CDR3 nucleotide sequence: TGTGCCAGCAGCCAAGAGGGGACAGGGGAGCATTCCGGGGAGCTGTTTTTT.

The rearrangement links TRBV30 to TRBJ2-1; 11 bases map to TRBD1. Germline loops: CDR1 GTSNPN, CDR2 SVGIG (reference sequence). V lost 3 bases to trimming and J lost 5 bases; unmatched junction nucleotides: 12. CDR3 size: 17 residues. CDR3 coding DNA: TGTGCCTGGAGAGCGTCTTACGGGACAGGGGGAGACAATGAGCAGTTCTTC. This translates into CAWRASYGTGGDNEQFF.

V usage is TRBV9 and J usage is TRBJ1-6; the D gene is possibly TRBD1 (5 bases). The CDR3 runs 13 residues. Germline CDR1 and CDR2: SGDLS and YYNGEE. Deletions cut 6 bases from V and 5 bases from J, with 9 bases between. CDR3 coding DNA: TGTGCCAGCAACGACAGAGATAATTCACCCCTCCACTTT. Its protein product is CASNDRDNSPLHF. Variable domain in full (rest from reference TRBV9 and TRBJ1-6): DSGVTQTPKHLITATGQRVTLRCSPRSGDLSVYWYQQSLDQGLQFLIQYYNGEERAKGNILERFSAQQFPDLHSELNLSSLELGDSALYFCASNDRDNSPLHFGNGTRLTVT.

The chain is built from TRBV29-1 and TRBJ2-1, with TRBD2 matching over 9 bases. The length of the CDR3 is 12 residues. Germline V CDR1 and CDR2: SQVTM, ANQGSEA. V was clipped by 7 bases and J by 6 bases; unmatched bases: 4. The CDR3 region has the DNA TGCAGCGATTCGACTAGCGGCAATGAGCAGTTCTTC. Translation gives CSDSTSGNEQFF.

CDR3 DNA sequence: TGTGCCAGCAGGCTAGGACAGGGACCTTATCAGCCCCAGCATTTT. As protein: CASRLGQGPYQPQHF. The chain uses TRBV28 and TRBJ1-5, with 8 bases that match TRBD1. Trimming removed 6 bases from V and 5 bases from J; junction bases left unmatched: 9. Per the germline V gene, CDR1 is MDHEN and CDR2 is SYDVKM. The CDR3 consists of 15 residues.

The CDR3 region has the DNA TGTGCCAGCAGTCCCATGCGGCCCTCTGGAAACACCATATATTTT. Its translation: CASSPMRPSGNTIYF. The rearrangement uses TRBV6-6 and TRBJ1-3; D gene unclear. This CDR3 is built from 15 residues. In germline, CDR1 is MNHNY, CDR2 SVGAGI (reference sequence). V was cut by 5 bases and J by 0 bases, with 11 bases left in between.

The CDR3 protein is CASSSGLAGYNEQFF. In DNA form, the CDR3 reads TGTGCCAGCAGCTCGGGACTAGCGGGTTACAATGAGCAGTTCTTC. The chain carries TRBV2 and TRBJ2-1, with 12 positions matching TRBD2. The CDR3 is 15 residues long. The trim removed 6 bases at V and 4 bases at J, leaving 4 bases unmatched. Germline values: CDR1 SNHLY, CDR2 FYNNEI.

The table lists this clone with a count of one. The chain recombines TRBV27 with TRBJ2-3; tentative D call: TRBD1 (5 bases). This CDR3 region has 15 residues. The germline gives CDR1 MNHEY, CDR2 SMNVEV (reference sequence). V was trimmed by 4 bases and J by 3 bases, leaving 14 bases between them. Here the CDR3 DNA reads TGTGCCAGCAGTTCAGAGCTAGGGGCAACAGATACGCAGTATTTT. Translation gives CASSSELGATDTQYF.

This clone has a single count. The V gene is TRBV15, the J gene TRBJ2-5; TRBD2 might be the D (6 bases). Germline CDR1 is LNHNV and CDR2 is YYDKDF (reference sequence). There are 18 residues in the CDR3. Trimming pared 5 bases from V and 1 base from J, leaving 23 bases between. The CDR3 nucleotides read TGTGCCACCAGCTCCCAGCCCCCTTCTAGCGAGTCCCAAGAGACCCAGTACTTC. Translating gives CATSSQPPSSESQETQYF.

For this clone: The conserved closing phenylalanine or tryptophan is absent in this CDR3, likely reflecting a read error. This CDR3 is CARTQGDEQYL. CDR3 coding DNA: TGTGCCAGAACTCAGGGGGACGAGCAGTACCTC. The genes are TRBV27 and TRBJ2-7, with 7 bases matching TRBD1. CDR1 MNHEY and CDR2 SMNVEV come from the germline V gene (reference sequence). The ends lost 9 bases at V and 5 bases at J; junction bases unmatched: 4. The CDR3 extends over 11 amino acids.

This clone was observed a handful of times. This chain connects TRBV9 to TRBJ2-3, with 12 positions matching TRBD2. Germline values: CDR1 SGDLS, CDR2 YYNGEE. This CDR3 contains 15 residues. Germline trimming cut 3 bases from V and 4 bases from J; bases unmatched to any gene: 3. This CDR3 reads CASSDGTSGSDTQYF. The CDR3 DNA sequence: TGTGCCAGCAGCGACGGGACTAGCGGGTCAGATACGCAGTATTTT. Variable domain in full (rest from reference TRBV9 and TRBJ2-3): DSGVTQTPKHLITATGQRVTLRCSPRSGDLSVYWYQQSLDQGLQFLIQYYNGEERAKGNILERFSAQQFPDLHSELNLSSLELGDSALYFCASSDGTSGSDTQYFGPGTRLTVL.

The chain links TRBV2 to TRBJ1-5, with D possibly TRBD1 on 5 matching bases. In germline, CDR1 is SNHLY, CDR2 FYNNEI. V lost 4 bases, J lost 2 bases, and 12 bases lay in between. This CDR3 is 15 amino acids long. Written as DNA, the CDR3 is TGTGCCAGCAGTGTAAGGGGCCAAGGCAATCAGCCCCAGCATTTT. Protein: CASSVRGQGNQPQHF.

The CDR3 coding sequence is TGTGCCAGCAGTGATGGACAGGGTTTCACTGAAGCTTTCTTT. Its protein is CASSDGQGFTEAFF. The chain recombines TRBV6-5 with TRBJ1-1; TRBD1 agrees at 8 bases. J lost 4 bases, V lost 5 bases, and 6 bases had no gene match. This CDR3 region has 14 residues. CDR1 and CDR2 from the germline V gene are MNHEY and SVGAGI.

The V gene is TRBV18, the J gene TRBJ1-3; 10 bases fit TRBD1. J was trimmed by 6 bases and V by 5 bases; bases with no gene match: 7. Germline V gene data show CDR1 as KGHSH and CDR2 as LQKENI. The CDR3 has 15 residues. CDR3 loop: CASSATGQGENTIYF. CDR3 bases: TGTGCCAGCTCAGCTACTGGACAGGGGGAAAACACCATATATTTT.

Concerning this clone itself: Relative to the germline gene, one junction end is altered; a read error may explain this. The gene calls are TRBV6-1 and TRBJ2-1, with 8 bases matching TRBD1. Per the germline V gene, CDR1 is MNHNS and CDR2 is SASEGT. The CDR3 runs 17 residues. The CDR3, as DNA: TGTGCCGGCAGTGAATGGGGAGGTGGACAGGGATTCAATGAGCAGTTCTTC. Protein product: CAGSEWGGGQGFNEQFF.

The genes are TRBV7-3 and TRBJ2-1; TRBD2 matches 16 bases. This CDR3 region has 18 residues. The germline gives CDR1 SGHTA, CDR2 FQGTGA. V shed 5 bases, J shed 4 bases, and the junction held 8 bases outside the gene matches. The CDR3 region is CASSLAGLAGGTYNEQFF. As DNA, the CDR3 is TGTGCCAGCAGCCTAGCGGGACTAGCGGGAGGGACATACAATGAGCAGTTCTTC.

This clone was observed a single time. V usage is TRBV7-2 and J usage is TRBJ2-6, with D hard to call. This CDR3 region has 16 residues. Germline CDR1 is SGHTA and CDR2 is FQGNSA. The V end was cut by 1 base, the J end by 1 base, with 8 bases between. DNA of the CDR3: TGTGCCAGCAGCTTAGTTCGGGTGTCTGGGGCCAACGTCCTGACTTTC. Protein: CASSLVRVSGANVLTF.

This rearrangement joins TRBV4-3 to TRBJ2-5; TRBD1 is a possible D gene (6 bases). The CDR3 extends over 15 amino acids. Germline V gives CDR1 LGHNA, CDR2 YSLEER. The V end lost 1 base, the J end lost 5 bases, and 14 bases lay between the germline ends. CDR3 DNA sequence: TGCGCCAGCAGCCAAGGTTACAGGGCGCGGGAGACCCAGTACTTC. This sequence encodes CASSQGYRARETQYF.

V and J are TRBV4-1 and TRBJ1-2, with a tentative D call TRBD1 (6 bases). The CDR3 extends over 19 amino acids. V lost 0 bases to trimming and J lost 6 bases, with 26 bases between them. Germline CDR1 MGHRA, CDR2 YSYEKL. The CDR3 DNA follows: TGCGCCAGCAGCCAAGAGACGGGGGGCGCGATTGATGGGGCTCATGGCTACACCTTC. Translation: CASSQETGGAIDGAHGYTF.

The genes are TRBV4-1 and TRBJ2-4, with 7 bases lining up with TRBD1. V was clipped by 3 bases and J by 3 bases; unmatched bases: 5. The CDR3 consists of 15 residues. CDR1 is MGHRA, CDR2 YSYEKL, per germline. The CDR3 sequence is CASSHRQGVKNIQYF. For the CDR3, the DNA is TGCGCCAGCAGCCATCGCCAGGGGGTCAAAAACATTCAGTACTTC.

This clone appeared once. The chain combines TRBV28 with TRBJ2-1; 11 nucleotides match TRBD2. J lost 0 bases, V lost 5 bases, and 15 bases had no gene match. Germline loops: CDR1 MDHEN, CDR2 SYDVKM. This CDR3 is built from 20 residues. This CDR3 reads CASSPDPLAGDRSSYNEQFF. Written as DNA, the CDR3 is TGTGCCAGCAGTCCCGACCCACTAGCGGGGGATAGGAGCTCCTACAATGAGCAGTTCTTC. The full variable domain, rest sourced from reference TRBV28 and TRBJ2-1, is DVKVTQSSRYLVKRTGEKVFLECVQDMDHENMFWYRQDPGLGLRLIYFSYDVKMKEKGDIPEGYSVSREKKERFSLILESASTNQTSMYLCASSPDPLAGDRSSYNEQFFGPGTRLTVL.

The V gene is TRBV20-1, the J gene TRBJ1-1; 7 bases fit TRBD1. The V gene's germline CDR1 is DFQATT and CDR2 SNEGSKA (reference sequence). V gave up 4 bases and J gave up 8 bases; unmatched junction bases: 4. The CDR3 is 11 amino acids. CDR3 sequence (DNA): TGCAGTGCTACAGGACAGGCGGAAGCTTTCTTT. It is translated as CSATGQAEAFF.

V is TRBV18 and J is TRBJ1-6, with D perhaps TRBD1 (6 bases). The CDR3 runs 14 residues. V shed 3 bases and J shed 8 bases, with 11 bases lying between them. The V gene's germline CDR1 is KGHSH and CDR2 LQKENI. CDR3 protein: CASSPGALDSPLHF. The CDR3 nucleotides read TGTGCCAGCTCACCGGGGGCATTGGATTCACCCCTCCACTTT. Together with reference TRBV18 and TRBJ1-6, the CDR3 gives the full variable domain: NAGVMQNPRHLVRRRGQEARLRCSPMKGHSHVYWYRQLPEEGLKFMVYLQKENIIDESGMPKERFSAEFPKEGPSILRIQQVVRGDSAAYFCASSPGALDSPLHFGNGTRLTVT.

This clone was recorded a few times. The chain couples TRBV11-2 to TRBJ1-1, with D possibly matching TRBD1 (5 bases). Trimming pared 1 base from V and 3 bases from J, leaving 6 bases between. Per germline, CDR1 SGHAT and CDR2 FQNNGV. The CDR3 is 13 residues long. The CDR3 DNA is TGTGCCAGCAGCTTAGGACAGCACACTGAAGCTTTCTTT. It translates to CASSLGQHTEAFF.

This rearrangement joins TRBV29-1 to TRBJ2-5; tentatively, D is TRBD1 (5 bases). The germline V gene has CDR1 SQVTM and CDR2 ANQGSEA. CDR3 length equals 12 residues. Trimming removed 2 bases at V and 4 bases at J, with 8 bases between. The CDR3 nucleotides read TGCAGCGTTGAAACCCAGGGAGAGACCCAGTACTTC. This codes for CSVETQGETQYF. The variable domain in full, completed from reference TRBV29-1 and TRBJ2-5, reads SAVISQKPSRDICQRGTSLTIQCQVDSQVTMMFWYRQQPGQSLTLIATANQGSEATYESGFVIDKFPISRPNLTFSTLTVSNMSPEDSSIYLCSVETQGETQYFGPGTRLLVL.

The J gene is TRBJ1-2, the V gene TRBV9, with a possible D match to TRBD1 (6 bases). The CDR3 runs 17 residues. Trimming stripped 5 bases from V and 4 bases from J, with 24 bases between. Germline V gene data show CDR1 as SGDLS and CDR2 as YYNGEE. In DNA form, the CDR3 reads TGTGCCAGCAGGGGTAGAAATATTCGGGGGGGCGTCTATGGCTACACCTTC. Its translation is CASRGRNIRGGVYGYTF.

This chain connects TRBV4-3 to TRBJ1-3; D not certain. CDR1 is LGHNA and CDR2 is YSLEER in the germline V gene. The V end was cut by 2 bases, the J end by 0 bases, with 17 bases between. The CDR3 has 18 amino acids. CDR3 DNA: TGCGCCAGCAGCCAAACTGTCAATCGGGGAGCCTCTGGAAACACCATATATTTT. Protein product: CASSQTVNRGASGNTIYF.

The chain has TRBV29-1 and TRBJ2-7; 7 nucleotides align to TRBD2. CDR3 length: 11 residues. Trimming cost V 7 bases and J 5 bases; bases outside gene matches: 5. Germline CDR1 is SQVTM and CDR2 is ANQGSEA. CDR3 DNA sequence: TGCAGCGCCGGACTAGTACACGAGCAGTACTTC. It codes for CSAGLVHEQYF.